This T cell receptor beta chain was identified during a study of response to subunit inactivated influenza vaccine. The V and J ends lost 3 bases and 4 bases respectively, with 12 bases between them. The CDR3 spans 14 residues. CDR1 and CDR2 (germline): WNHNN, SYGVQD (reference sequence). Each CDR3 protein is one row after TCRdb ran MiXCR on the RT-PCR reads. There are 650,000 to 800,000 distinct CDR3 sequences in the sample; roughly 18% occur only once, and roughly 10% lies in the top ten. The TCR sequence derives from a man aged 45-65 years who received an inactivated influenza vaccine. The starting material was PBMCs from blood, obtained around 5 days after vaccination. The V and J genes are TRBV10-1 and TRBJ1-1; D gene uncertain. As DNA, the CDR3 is TGCGCCAGCAGTGAAGCGGGTATGGGCACTGAAGCTTTCTTT. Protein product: CASSEAGMGTEAFF.